The 5 T cell receptor beta chains below come from one sample, sequenced in a study of T cell responses to AZD1222 COVID-19 vaccine. Only in-frame clones appear in the TCRdb table, and some are missing; sequencing was by immunoSEQ multiplex PCR. The sample lists roughly 140,000 clones; approximately 94% were seen once. This specimen was peripheral blood, taken on day 0 of AZD1222 vaccination. These receptors originate from an adult in good health.

The gene calls are TRBV21-1 and TRBJ1-1. TRBV21-1 is deemed a pseudogene. CDR3 length: 15 amino acids. Here the CDR3 DNA reads TGTGCCAGCAGCAAAGCTCCACCACTGAACACTGAAGCTTTCTTT. Its translation: CASSKAPPLNTEAFF.

This chain uses TRBV7-3 with TRBJ1-1; unclear D gene. The germline CDR1 and CDR2 sequences are SGHTA and FQGTGA. Trimming stripped 5 bases from V and 1 base from J, with 11 bases between. This CDR3 comprises 14 residues. The CDR3 reads CASSPDGSNTEAFF. The CDR3 nucleotides read TGTGCCAGCAGCCCCGACGGGTCGAACACTGAAGCTTTCTTT.

V usage is TRBV9 and J usage is TRBJ2-3; 7 bases agree with TRBD1. This CDR3 spans 13 amino acids. J was trimmed by 5 bases and V by 3 bases; bases with no gene match: 3. Germline V gene lookup returns CDR1 SGDLS and CDR2 YYNGEE. The CDR3 region has the DNA TGTGCCAGCAGCGGGGGACAGTTAGATACGCAGTATTTT. Translated, it gives CASSGGQLDTQYF.

V usage is TRBV19 and J usage is TRBJ2-2; TRBD1 might be the D (6 bases). Germline lookup yields CDR1 LNHDA and CDR2 SQIVND (reference sequence). V was trimmed by 6 bases and J by 1 base, leaving 12 bases between them. The CDR3 is 15 residues long. The CDR3 DNA sequence: TGTGCCAGTAGGGCTTGGACAGAGAACACCGGGGAGCTGTTTTTT. Residues: CASRAWTENTGELFF. The full variable domain, in which reference TRBV19 and TRBJ2-2 provide the parts outside the CDR3, is DGGITQSPKYLFRKEGQNVTLSCEQNLNHDAMYWYRQDPGQGLRLIYYSQIVNDFQKGDIAEGYSVSREKKESFPLTVTSAQKNPTAFYLCASRAWTENTGELFFGEGSRLTVL.

The chain is built from TRBV5-1 and TRBJ1-6; tentatively, D is TRBD1 (6 bases). CDR3 length equals 16 residues. CDR1 is SGHRS and CDR2 is YFSETQ in the germline V gene. V dropped 0 bases and J dropped 4 bases, with 11 bases sitting between them. CDR3 amino acids: CASSLAGTYYNSPLHF. The CDR3 DNA follows: TGCGCCAGCAGCTTGGCAGGGACATATTATAATTCACCCCTCCACTTT.